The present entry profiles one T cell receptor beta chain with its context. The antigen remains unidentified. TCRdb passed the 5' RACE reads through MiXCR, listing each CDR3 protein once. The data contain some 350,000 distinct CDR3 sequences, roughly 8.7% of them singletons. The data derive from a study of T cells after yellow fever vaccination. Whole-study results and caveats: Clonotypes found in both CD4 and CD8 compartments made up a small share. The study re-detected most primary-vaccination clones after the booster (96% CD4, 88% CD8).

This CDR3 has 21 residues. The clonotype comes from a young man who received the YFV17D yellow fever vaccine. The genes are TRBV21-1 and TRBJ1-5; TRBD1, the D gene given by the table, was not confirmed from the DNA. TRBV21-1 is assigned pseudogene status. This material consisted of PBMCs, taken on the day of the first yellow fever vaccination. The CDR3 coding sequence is TGTGCCAGCAGCAAACGTGCGGGACCGGGACAGGTAGAATATAGCAATCAGCCCCAGCATTTT. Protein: CASSKRAGPGQVEYSNQPQHF.